This T cell receptor beta chain is from a study of cytomegalovirus exposure and HLA in healthy donors. From germline, CDR1 is LNHDA and CDR2 SQIVND (reference sequence). The CDR3 is 12 amino acids long, termini counted. PCR was performed using 60 Vbeta and 13 Jbeta primers. Sequencing was performed with immunoSEQ multiplex PCR; in TCRdb, only in-frame clones are kept and a portion is missing. Recorded for this sample: approximately 92,000 clones. On this clone itself: Since no conserved phenylalanine or tryptophan closes the CDR3, a read error is the likely cause. The DNA is omitted, as the CDR3 cannot be located on it reliably, and the CDR3 follows TCRdb's listing.

The chain employs TRBV19 and TRBJ1-1. The clonotype comes from a woman in her 30s in good health and CMV-seronegative. Sequenced: PBMCs. CDR3: CASSPREGLGVP.